This T cell receptor beta chain came from a study of blood T cell repertoires in COVID-19. This CDR3 is 15 amino acids long. Germline V gives CDR1 MDHEN, CDR2 SYDVKM. The V and J ends lost 5 bases and 4 bases respectively, with 17 bases between them. TCRdb's copy holds only in-frame clones and misses some; the assay was immunoSEQ multiplex PCR. The table includes about 390,000 clones, about 89% detected once. V is TRBV28 and J is TRBJ1-1; D is possibly TRBD1 (6 bases). This sequence was found in a woman aged 55-75 years with COVID-19, enrolled during active disease. The specimen was peripheral blood. The CDR3 loop reads CASSTVSRGGTEAFF. In DNA, the CDR3 is TGTGCCAGCAGTACAGTAAGCAGGGGCGGCACTGAAGCTTTCTTT.